This T cell receptor (beta chain) was documented in a study of blood T cell repertoires in COVID-19. Background on the study: The origin of the acute and convalescent COVID-19 samples was the United States, Italy and Spain.

Clones were sequenced by immunoSEQ multiplex PCR, and TCRdb holds only the in-frame ones, with some missing. The top ten hold more than 9% of the sample, which has roughly 390,000 clones, 70% to 90% seen once. Germline CDR1 SNHLY, CDR2 FYNNEI. CDR3 length: 14 amino acids. Trimming stripped 2 bases from V and 2 bases from J, with 9 bases between. The clonotype was recovered from a woman under 40 with COVID-19, enrolled during active disease. The chain uses TRBV2 and TRBJ1-2; D gene ambiguous. Sequenced: peripheral blood. CDR3 sequence: CASSESRRNYGYTF. The CDR3 DNA is TGTGCCAGCAGTGAATCCAGAAGAAACTATGGCTACACCTTC. The variable domain in full, completed from reference TRBV2 and TRBJ1-2, reads EPEVTQTPSHQVTQMGQEVILRCVPISNHLYFYWYRQILGQKVEFLVSFYNNEISEKSEIFDDQFSVERPDGSNFTLKIRSTKLEDSAMYFCASSESRRNYGYTFGSGTRLTVV.